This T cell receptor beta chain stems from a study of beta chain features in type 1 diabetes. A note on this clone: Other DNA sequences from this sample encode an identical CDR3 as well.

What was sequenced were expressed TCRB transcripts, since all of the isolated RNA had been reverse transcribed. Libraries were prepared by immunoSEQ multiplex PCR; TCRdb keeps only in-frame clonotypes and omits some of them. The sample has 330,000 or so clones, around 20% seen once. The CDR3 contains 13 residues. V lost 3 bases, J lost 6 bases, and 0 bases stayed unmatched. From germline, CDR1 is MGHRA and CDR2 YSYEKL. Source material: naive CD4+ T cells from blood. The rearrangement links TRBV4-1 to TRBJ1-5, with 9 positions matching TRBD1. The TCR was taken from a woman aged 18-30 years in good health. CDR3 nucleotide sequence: TGCGCCAGCAGCCAGGACAGGGGTCAGCCCCAGCATTTT. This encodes CASSQDRGQPQHF.